This T cell receptor beta chain was identified during a study of blood T cell repertoires in COVID-19. Study information: The samples span acute and convalescent COVID-19 from the United States, Italy and Spain. T cells, B-cell-depleted T cells, or PBMCs supplied cDNA or gDNA.

This CDR3 is 16 amino acids long. Germline loops: CDR1 GTSNPN, CDR2 SVGIG (reference sequence). With 1 base clipped from V and 4 bases from J, the junction kept 7 bases outside the gene matches. Per the authors' pipeline: It was from reference gene primer amplification that nucleated cell counts were estimated. The method was immunoSEQ multiplex PCR; TCRdb's version includes in-frame clones alone and lacks a portion of them. V, J and clone size reflect that table, while D and trimming were determined from the DNA. The table lists approximately 300,000 clones, approximately 90% of them singletons. Material: peripheral blood. The V call is TRBV30, the J call TRBJ2-3, with 11 bases that match TRBD2. This receptor was identified in a woman between 25 and 40 years old with COVID-19, enrolled during active disease. CDR3 in amino acids: CAWSARLAGGSDTQYF. In DNA form, the CDR3 reads TGTGCCTGGAGTGCCCGTTTAGCGGGAGGGTCAGATACGCAGTATTTT.